These T cell receptor beta chains were read from a single sample in a study of T cell responses to AZD1222 COVID-19 vaccine. Produced via immunoSEQ multiplex PCR; TCRdb's table is partial and in-frame only. Of around 160,000 clones in the sample, 90% to 95% are singletons; the top ten hold 5.2%. The source material was peripheral blood, sampled on day 0 of AZD1222 vaccination. The receptors shown here come from an adult in good health. Both conserved end residues are part of each CDR3. The D gene is left open where the match is weak. Size is stated for part of the rows, as once, few or many counts, or as a class when the clone is expanded.

TRBJ1-1	-	14	once	TRBV4-2	CASSQDLWNTEAFF	TGTGCCAGCAGCCAAGACTTGTGGAACACTGAAGCTTTCTTT
TRBJ1-2	TRBD1	15	-	TRBV9	CASSARQGSFYGYTF	TGTGCCAGCAGCGCCCGACAGGGTTCCTTCTATGGCTACACCTTC
TRBJ1-2	TRBD1	16	-	TRBV4-2	CASSSQHRGDSYGYTF	TGTGCCAGCAGCTCGCAACACAGGGGGGATAGTTATGGCTACACCTTC
TRBJ1-1	-	14	-	TRBV24-1	CATSGTTENTEAFF	TGTGCCACCAGTGGTACGACAGAAAACACTGAAGCTTTCTTT
TRBJ2-3	TRBD2	18	-	TRBV18	CASSPLGLAGAVTDTQYF	TGTGCCAGCTCACCCCTCGGACTAGCGGGGGCCGTCACAGATACGCAGTATTTT
TRBJ1-5	-	16	-	TRBV4-1	CASSQEGQGGNQPQHF	TGCGCCAGCAGCCAAGAGGGGCAGGGAGGCAATCAGCCCCAGCATTTT
TRBJ1-2	-	13	-	TRBV28	CASSLLGRNGYTF	TGTGCCAGCAGTTTGTTAGGGCGAAATGGCTACACCTTC
TRBJ1-5	-	17	-	TRBV5-5	CASSLAQGRFSNQPQHF	TGTGCCAGCAGCTTGGCTCAGGGTCGATTTAGCAATCAGCCCCAGCATTTT
TRBJ1-6	TRBD1	15	once	TRBV6-5	CASSRTGTGSSPLHF	TGTGCCAGCAGTCGGACCGGGACAGGCTCTTCACCCCTCCACTTT
TRBJ2-3	-	16	-	TRBV5-1	CASSLEAASGTDTQYF	TGCGCCAGCAGCTTGGAAGCAGCCTCCGGGACAGATACGCAGTATTTT
TRBJ1-5	-	15	-	TRBV28	CASSLRRRSNQPQHF	TGTGCCAGCAGTTTGAGGCGACGGAGCAATCAGCCCCAGCATTTT
TRBJ2-1	-	12	-	TRBV7-9	CASSDLAHEQFF	TGTGCCAGCAGCGATCTAGCTCATGAGCAGTTCTTC
TRBJ2-5	-	15	-	TRBV6-6	CASSYNRAVQSTQYF	TGTGCCAGCAGTTACAATCGGGCGGTTCAGTCGACCCAGTACTTC